This is a list of T cell receptor beta chains from one sample in a study of cytomegalovirus exposure and HLA in healthy donors. Sequencing was performed with immunoSEQ multiplex PCR; in TCRdb, only in-frame clones are kept and a portion is missing. The sample lists about 110,000 clones, around 75% occurring once. Sequencing was carried out using PBMCs. The receptors derive from a woman between 25 and 40 years old in good health and CMV-seronegative. Each CDR3 is given with its conserved first and last residue. Fields, in order: J gene, V gene, clone size, D gene, CDR3 protein, CDR3 DNA. The D gene is left open where the match is weak. Only part of the rows carry a size: once, few, many, or a class if the clone is expanded.

J: TRBJ2-5
V: TRBV29-1
size: .
D: TRBD1
CDR3: CSAGQIQETQYF
DNA: TGCAGCGCGGGACAGATTCAAGAGACCCAGTACTTC

J: TRBJ2-7
V: TRBV7-9
size: .
D: .
CDR3: CASSTSGKRNSYEQYF
DNA: TGTGCCAGCAGCACATCCGGGAAGCGAAATAGCTACGAGCAGTACTTC

J: TRBJ1-4
V: TRBV30
size: .
D: .
CDR3: CAWSAAENEKLFF
DNA: TGTGCCTGGAGTGCTGCGGAAAATGAAAAACTGTTTTTT

J: TRBJ1-1
V: TRBV30
size: .
D: .
CDR3: CAWSEGGLTEAFF
DNA: TGTGCCTGGAGTGAGGGGGGGCTCACTGAAGCTTTCTTT

J: TRBJ1-2
V: TRBV6-5
size: .
D: .
CDR3: CASSYTQGAANYGYTF
DNA: TGTGCCAGCAGTTACACACAGGGAGCGGCTAACTATGGCTACACCTTC

J: TRBJ1-1
V: TRBV9
size: .
D: .
CDR3: CASSPPTGWTEAFF
DNA: TGTGCCAGCAGCCCGCCGACGGGGTGGACTGAAGCTTTCTTT

J: TRBJ1-1
V: TRBV6-1
size: .
D: .
CDR3: CASRNQLGAGRGAFF
DNA: TGTGCCAGCAGAAATCAACTGGGGGCAGGCCGTGGTGCTTTCTTT

J: TRBJ2-2
V: TRBV4-2
size: .
D: .
CDR3: CASSDTQGIPGELFF
DNA: TGTGCCAGCAGCGACACGCAGGGGATTCCCGGGGAGCTGTTTTTT

J: TRBJ2-5
V: TRBV29-1
size: .
D: .
CDR3: CSVGPGLTQYF
DNA: TGCAGCGTCGGCCCAGGCCTAACCCAGTACTTC

J: TRBJ1-1
V: TRBV6-6
size: .
D: TRBD1
CDR3: CASRQTGGTEAFF
DNA: TGTGCCAGCAGGCAGACAGGGGGCACTGAAGCTTTCTTT

J: TRBJ1-1
V: TRBV6-5
size: few
D: .
CDR3: CASSVTGNTEAFF
DNA: TGTGCCAGCAGCGTGACAGGGAACACTGAAGCTTTCTTT

J: TRBJ1-4
V: TRBV2
size: .
D: .
CDR3: CASIRTAGDEKLFF
DNA: TGTGCCAGCATTAGGACAGCTGGGGATGAAAAACTGTTTTTT

J: TRBJ1-1
V: TRBV6-5
size: few
D: .
CDR3: CASSYGQYTEAFF
DNA: TGTGCCAGCAGTTACGGACAGTACACTGAAGCTTTCTTT

J: TRBJ2-7
V: TRBV11-3
size: .
D: .
CDR3: CASSLEGQFKYEQYF
DNA: TGTGCCAGCAGCTTGGAGGGACAGTTTAAGTACGAGCAGTACTTC

J: TRBJ2-1
V: TRBV5-1
size: .
D: TRBD2
CDR3: CVSSTSPSLLAGAYNEQFF
DNA: TGCGTCAGCAGCACCAGTCCCTCCCTGCTAGCGGGGGCCTACAATGAGCAGTTCTTC

J: TRBJ2-7
V: TRBV6-1
size: .
D: TRBD2
CDR3: CASRVGGAREQYF
DNA: TGTGCCAGCCGGGTCGGGGGGGCGCGAGAGCAGTACTTC

J: TRBJ1-2
V: TRBV7-2
size: few
D: TRBD1
CDR3: CASSLVGTGEGGYGYTF
DNA: TGTGCCAGCAGCTTAGTGGGGACAGGGGAGGGTGGGTATGGCTACACCTTC

J: TRBJ1-2
V: TRBV19
size: .
D: .
CDR3: CASSISGSIYYGYTF
DNA: TGTGCCAGTAGTATTTCAGGGTCTATCTACTATGGCTACACCTTC

J: TRBJ2-7
V: TRBV5-1
size: .
D: .
CDR3: CASSLDGGTYEQYF
DNA: TGCGCCAGCAGCTTGGACGGCGGAACCTACGAGCAGTACTTC

J: TRBJ2-5
V: TRBV5-4
size: .
D: TRBD2
CDR3: CASSLFSEREGSETQYF
DNA: TGTGCCAGCAGCTTGTTTTCGGAGCGGGAGGGCTCAGAGACCCAGTACTTC

J: TRBJ1-2
V: TRBV5-6
size: .
D: TRBD1
CDR3: CASLLRDRGMSRGYTF
DNA: TGTGCCAGCCTCCTCCGGGACAGGGGGATGAGTAGGGGCTACACCTTC

J: TRBJ1-4
V: TRBV18
size: .
D: .
CDR3: CASSPIRATNEKLFF
DNA: TGTGCCAGCTCACCAATCAGGGCAACTAATGAAAAACTGTTTTTT

J: TRBJ1-1
V: TRBV7-9
size: .
D: .
CDR3: CSSSLLAWEGSPEAFF
DNA: TGTTCCAGCAGCTTATTAGCCTGGGAGGGAAGCCCTGAAGCTTTCTTT

J: TRBJ1-2
V: TRBV6-6
size: few
D: .
CDR3: CASSYDSLYGYTF
DNA: TGTGCCAGCAGTTACGACAGCCTCTATGGCTACACCTTC

J: TRBJ1-1
V: TRBV4-3
size: .
D: TRBD1
CDR3: CASSPGTATEAFF
DNA: TGCGCCAGCAGCCCTGGGACAGCCACTGAAGCTTTCTTT

J: TRBJ1-2
V: TRBV7-9
size: .
D: .
CDR3: CASSLSPGDPNYGYTF
DNA: TGTGCCAGCAGCTTAAGTCCAGGGGATCCGAACTATGGCTACACCTTC

J: TRBJ2-2
V: TRBV2
size: few
D: TRBD2
CDR3: CASRRLAGGLGELFF
DNA: TGTGCCAGCAGGAGGCTAGCGGGGGGGCTCGGGGAGCTGTTTTTT

J: TRBJ2-7
V: TRBV18
size: .
D: TRBD1
CDR3: CASSPPMGQGGPEQYF
DNA: TGTGCCAGCTCACCACCGATGGGACAGGGGGGACCCGAGCAGTACTTC

J: TRBJ2-5
V: TRBV6-5
size: few
D: TRBD2
CDR3: CASTLGGEGETQYF
DNA: TGTGCCAGCACCCTCGGCGGGGAGGGAGAGACCCAGTACTTC

J: TRBJ2-7
V: TRBV30
size: .
D: .
CDR3: CAWSVWSYEQYF
DNA: TGTGCCTGGAGTGTATGGTCTTACGAGCAGTACTTC

J: TRBJ2-2
V: TRBV5-6
size: .
D: TRBD1
CDR3: CASSRTTGLPGELFF
DNA: TGTGCCAGCAGCCGGACGACAGGGCTCCCCGGGGAGCTGTTTTTT

J: TRBJ1-4
V: TRBV20-1
size: .
D: .
CDR3: CSARQGEKLFF
DNA: TGCAGTGCTCGGCAGGGAGAAAAACTGTTTTTT

J: TRBJ1-1
V: TRBV30
size: .
D: TRBD1
CDR3: CAWSVPRTGRTEAFF
DNA: TGTGCCTGGAGTGTACCCCGGACAGGGCGGACTGAAGCTTTCTTT

J: TRBJ2-1
V: TRBV6-5
size: .
D: TRBD1
CDR3: CASSSVTGNNEQFF
DNA: TGTGCCAGCAGTTCCGTGACAGGGAACAATGAGCAGTTCTTC

J: TRBJ1-1
V: TRBV6-1
size: .
D: .
CDR3: CASSPRVRFEAFF
DNA: TGTGCCAGCAGTCCCCGTGTGCGGTTTGAAGCTTTCTTT

J: TRBJ2-7
V: TRBV14
size: .
D: .
CDR3: CASSQDWGDPQHF
DNA: TGTGCCAGCAGCCAAGACTGGGGCGACCCCCAGCACTTC

J: TRBJ2-1
V: TRBV5-6
size: few
D: TRBD2
CDR3: CASSLKLLAASYNEQFF
DNA: TGTGCCAGCAGCCTTAAATTACTAGCGGCATCCTACAATGAGCAGTTCTTC

J: TRBJ1-2
V: TRBV6-6
size: .
D: .
CDR3: CASSGWGGTQRGYTF
DNA: TGTGCCAGCAGTGGCTGGGGAGGCACCCAGCGGGGCTACACCTTC

J: TRBJ1-4
V: TRBV25-1
size: .
D: .
CDR3: CASSSTAVQGEKLFF
DNA: TGTGCCAGCAGTTCAACAGCGGTTCAAGGGGAAAAACTGTTTTTT

J: TRBJ1-2
V: TRBV5-1
size: .
D: .
CDR3: CASSFTGENGYTF
DNA: TGCGCCAGCAGCTTTACGGGGGAGAATGGCTACACCTTC

J: TRBJ2-4
V: TRBV6-5
size: .
D: .
CDR3: CASSYSAGGRGNIQYF
DNA: TGTGCCAGCAGTTACTCTGCCGGCGGACGGGGAAACATTCAGTACTTC

J: TRBJ1-1
V: TRBV19
size: few
D: TRBD1
CDR3: CASRVRDATGGRGTEAFF
DNA: TGTGCCAGTAGGGTCCGTGATGCTACAGGGGGCCGGGGCACTGAAGCTTTCTTT

J: TRBJ1-5
V: TRBV5-1
size: .
D: .
CDR3: CASRLSSNQPQHF
DNA: TGCGCCAGCAGGCTTAGTAGCAATCAGCCCCAGCATTTT

J: TRBJ1-2
V: TRBV25-1
size: few
D: .
CDR3: CASSESINGYTF
DNA: TGTGCCAGCAGTGAATCAATCAATGGCTACACCTTC

J: TRBJ2-7
V: TRBV7-7
size: once
D: TRBD2
CDR3: CASSLFRTSECSYEQYF
DNA: TGTGCCAGCAGCTTATTCAGGACTAGCGAATGCTCCTACGAGCAGTACTTC

J: TRBJ1-1
V: TRBV4-3
size: .
D: .
CDR3: CASSQGGERGVAFF
DNA: TGCGCCAGCAGCCAAGGAGGTGAACGGGGTGTAGCTTTCTTT

J: TRBJ1-5
V: TRBV5-8
size: few
D: .
CDR3: CASSLGFRQPQHF
DNA: TGTGCCAGCAGCTTGGGTTTTCGGCAGCCCCAGCATTTT

J: TRBJ1-1
V: TRBV15
size: .
D: TRBD1
CDR3: CATSRWTGNTEAFF
DNA: TGTGCCACCAGCAGATGGACAGGAAACACTGAAGCTTTCTTT

J: TRBJ1-2
V: TRBV2
size: .
D: .
CDR3: CASSARAGYDYGYTF
DNA: TGTGCCAGCAGTGCCCGGGCAGGGTATGACTATGGCTACACCTTC

J: TRBJ1-1
V: TRBV5-1
size: .
D: .
CDR3: CASSLGYSPMNTEAFF
DNA: TGCGCCAGCAGCTTGGGGTACAGTCCCATGAACACTGAAGCTTTCTTT

J: TRBJ2-1
V: TRBV6-5
size: once
D: TRBD1
CDR3: CASIDRGNEQFF
DNA: TGTGCCAGCATCGACAGGGGCAATGAGCAGTTCTTC

J: TRBJ1-2
V: TRBV7-9
size: .
D: TRBD1
CDR3: CASSSPARDRDSNYGYTF
DNA: TGTGCCAGCAGCAGCCCCGCCCGGGACAGGGATTCCAACTATGGCTACACCTTC

J: TRBJ1-2
V: TRBV27
size: .
D: .
CDR3: CASSPFKTVNYGYTF
DNA: TGTGCCAGCAGTCCCTTCAAGACAGTTAACTATGGCTACACCTTC

J: TRBJ1-1
V: TRBV4-2
size: .
D: TRBD1
CDR3: CASSQVGQGGTEAFF
DNA: TGTGCCAGCAGCCAAGTAGGTCAGGGGGGCACTGAAGCTTTCTTT

J: TRBJ1-1
V: TRBV4-1
size: once
D: .
CDR3: CASSQDNGRSMGTEAFF
DNA: TGCGCCAGCAGCCAAGATAATGGCAGGTCGATGGGCACTGAAGCTTTCTTT